One and the same sample provided the 10 T cell receptor beta chains below, sequenced in a study of T cell repertoires in cytomegalovirus infection. No cognate antigen is known for these TCRs. TCRdb re-called the reads with MiXCR, one entry per CDR3 protein. The sample carries about a million distinct CDR3 sequences, approximately 31% recorded once. Sample: cultured CD8+ T cells from PBMCs, taken from culture after CMV antigen stimulation. The source is a human donor in good health (CMV status not recorded). Some clones in this sample may be carry-over from other donors' samples.

In this sample, this clonotype turned up a few times. V is TRBV6-6 and J is TRBJ1-5; 8 bases map to TRBD1. Germline CDR1 and CDR2: MNHNY and SVGAGI (reference sequence). V was clipped by 2 bases and J by 1 base; unmatched bases: 13. This CDR3 spans 19 amino acids. The CDR3 DNA reads TGTGCCAGCAGTTACCCCCCGGGACAGGCTGCCTTAAGCAATCAGCCCCAGCATTTT. Its translation is CASSYPPGQAALSNQPQHF.

This clonotype was recorded many times. V gene TRBV7-8 combines with J gene TRBJ2-4; tentative D call: TRBD1 (6 bases). V was pared by 4 bases and J by 2 bases, with 15 bases between. The CDR3 runs to 16 residues. Germline CDR1 reads SGHVS; CDR2 reads FQNEAQ. The CDR3 loop reads CASSSTTGHTKNIQYF. The CDR3 region has the DNA TGTGCCAGCAGCTCAACGACAGGCCACACCAAAAACATTCAGTACTTC. Variable domain in full (rest from reference TRBV7-8 and TRBJ2-4): GAGVSQSPRYKVAKRGQDVALRCDPISGHVSLFWYQQALGQGPEFLTYFQNEAQLDKSGLPSDRFFAERPEGSVSTLKIQRTQQEDSAVYLCASSSTTGHTKNIQYFGAGTRLSVL.

V and J are TRBV7-6 and TRBJ2-5; 14 positions agree with TRBD2. V lost 4 bases to trimming and J lost 5 bases; unmatched junction nucleotides: 12. The CDR3 has 18 residues. Germline CDR1 and CDR2: SGHVS and FNYEAQ. This CDR3 is CASSYGTSGGLLGETQYF. In DNA, the CDR3 is TGTGCCAGCAGCTACGGGACTAGCGGGGGTTTACTGGGGGAGACCCAGTACTTC.

This clonotype has only a few counts. This chain uses TRBV20-1 with TRBJ2-6; D unclear. V lost 0 bases and J 2 bases, leaving 5 bases between the germline ends. CDR3 length: 14 amino acids. Germline lookup yields CDR1 DFQATT and CDR2 SNEGSKA (reference sequence). Here the CDR3 DNA reads TGCAGTGCTAGAGATTATACTGGGGCCAACGTCCTGACTTTC. It translates to CSARDYTGANVLTF.

The V and J genes are TRBV27 and TRBJ1-3; TRBD1 is a possible D gene (5 bases). This CDR3 comprises 15 residues. The germline V and J ends were trimmed by 1 base and 0 bases, with 7 bases remaining between them. Germline CDR1 MNHEY, CDR2 SMNVEV (reference sequence). CDR3 region: CASSLFGGSGNTIYF. The DNA for the CDR3 is TGTGCCAGCAGTTTATTTGGGGGCTCTGGAAACACCATATATTTT.

The CDR3 region is CASSLSVTYGYTF. The CDR3 coding sequence is TGTGCCAGCAGTTTATCGGTGACCTATGGCTACACCTTC. The chain couples TRBV28 to TRBJ1-2; D call uncertain. This CDR3 contains 13 residues. The V end lost 1 base, the J end lost 4 bases, and 7 bases lay between the germline ends. The germline gives CDR1 MDHEN, CDR2 SYDVKM.

The V call is TRBV19, the J call TRBJ2-1; TRBD2 matches 10 bases. Germline CDR1 LNHDA, CDR2 SQIVND (reference sequence). J was trimmed by 6 bases and V by 3 bases; bases with no gene match: 11. This CDR3 is built from 17 residues. CDR3 protein: CASSIYFSGGRSNEQFF. In DNA form, the CDR3 reads TGTGCCAGTAGTATCTATTTTAGCGGGGGGCGCTCCAATGAGCAGTTCTTC.

The J gene is TRBJ1-6, the V gene TRBV9, with a possible D match to TRBD1 (5 bases). The V end lost 4 bases, the J end lost 2 bases, and 13 bases lay between the germline ends. The germline CDR1 and CDR2 sequences are SGDLS and YYNGEE. The CDR3 has 16 residues. The CDR3 reads CASSSDDSAYNSPLHF. The DNA of the CDR3 is TGTGCCAGCAGCTCAGACGACAGTGCCTATAATTCACCCCTCCACTTT.

A word on this clonotype: Since a much larger clone is just one base distant, this may be a read error. The rearrangement links TRBV9 to TRBJ1-6; no clear D. The CDR3 covers 15 residues. Germline CDR1 SGDLS, CDR2 YYNGEE. Trimming pared 4 bases from V and 0 bases from J, leaving 8 bases between. The CDR3 reads CASSPKGSYNSPLHF. CDR3 in DNA: TGTGCCAGCAGCCCCAAGGGCTCCTATAATTCACCCCTCCACTTT.

The chain has TRBV7-4 and TRBJ2-5; 8 bases agree with TRBD1. The germline gives CDR1 SGHVT, CDR2 SQSDAQ. V lost 2 bases and J lost 5; bases outside the gene matches: 7. This CDR3 has 15 residues. The CDR3: CASSLRGQVSETQYF. The CDR3 DNA reads TGTGCCAGCAGCTTACGGGGACAGGTATCGGAGACCCAGTACTTC. Full variable domain (missing parts from reference TRBV7-4 and TRBJ2-5): GAGVSQSPRYKVAKRGRDVALRCDSISGHVTLYWYRQTLGQGSEVLTYSQSDAQRDKSGRPSGRFSAERPERSVSTLKIQRTEQGDSAVYLCASSLRGQVSETQYFGPGTRLLVL.